Sequencing of this T cell receptor beta chain was carried out in a study of human T cells and chemical hapten exposure. Study background: TCR yields per sample varied, mainly owing to small pooled library volume differences. Whole-study results and caveats: With regard to DPC sensitization, TCRs above 1 in 1000 frequency did not change.

As to time point: healthy volunteer bleed at 6 weeks. Unseparated into fractions, whole blood served as the source from which total RNA was extracted. In the original workflow: Samples held a median of 95,638 TCRs, range 23,224–690,600. TCRdb analysed the RACE reads with MiXCR anew, one entry per CDR3 protein. The V and J calls come from TCRdb's annotation, not from the publication. The sample includes 55,000 to 75,000 distinct CDR3 sequences, around 6.5% of them seen just once. Many counts were recorded for this clonotype. Its specificity is unknown. The CDR3 is 14 amino acids. V lost 3 bases to trimming and J lost 3 bases, with 9 bases between them.

This chain uses TRBV12-3 or TRBV12-4 with TRBJ2-1, with D possibly being TRBD1 or TRBD2 (5 bases each). The source is a female donor in good health. Some clones in this sample may be carry-over from other donors' samples. The sequencing input was whole blood. Here the CDR3 reads CASSFVGVYNEQFF. CDR3 coding DNA: TGTGCCAGCAGTTTTGTGGGGGTCTACAATGAGCAGTTCTTC.